Shown below are 18 T cell receptor beta chains from a single sample sequenced in a study of metastatic and nonmetastatic thyroid tumors (TCRdb year 2020). The library was produced with PCR. Sequencer: Illumina HiSeq 4000. Through fastp at Q25 and MiXCR, TCRdb rebuilt clones from the public reads, retaining in-frame beta chains. Counted in this sample were some 31,000 clones; about a sixth of them appeared once. About 7% of the sample is in the top ten clones. Before undergoing thyroid surgery, none of the patients had been given any kind of treatment. Sequencing was performed on blood. The receptors stem from a female donor with papillary thyroid cancer or a benign thyroid nodule (not recorded which). Some clones in this sample may be carry-over from other donors' samples.

Ten or more counts support this clone. This chain connects TRBV6-2 or TRBV6-3 to TRBJ2-1; TRBD1 might be the D (5 bases). V lost 2 bases and J lost 8, with 19 bases in between. The CDR3 runs 16 residues. The germline gives CDR1 MNHEY, CDR2 SVGEGT. This chain's CDR3 is CASSYDSLKGSHEQFF. The DNA for the CDR3 is TGTGCCAGCAGTTACGACAGTCTCAAGGGTTCCCATGAGCAGTTCTTC.

The V gene is TRBV20-1, the J gene TRBJ2-7; D is ambiguous. This CDR3 is built from 10 residues. Trimming removed 3 bases from V and 7 bases from J, with 7 bases in between. Germline V gives CDR1 DFQATT, CDR2 SNEGSKA (reference sequence). The CDR3: CSASDGEQYF. CDR3 nucleotide sequence: TGCAGTGCTAGTGACGGGGAGCAGTACTTC.

The chain is built from TRBV20-1 and TRBJ1-6; D gene unclear. CDR1 DFQATT and CDR2 SNEGSKA come from the germline V gene (reference sequence). The CDR3 is 13 amino acids. Trimming left V 3 bases short and J 7 bases short, with 10 bases between. The DNA of the CDR3 is TGCAGTGCTAGCGGAAAGTGGAATTCACCCCTCCACTTT. Translation: CSASGKWNSPLHF.

This chain uses TRBV6-1 with TRBJ1-2, with D perhaps matching TRBD1 (6 bases). This CDR3 is built from 13 residues. Germline V gene sequence: CDR1 MNHNS, CDR2 SASEGT. Deletions cut 8 bases from V and 7 bases from J, with 17 bases between. CDR3 nucleotides: TGTGCCAGCCTACGGGGGAGGGGGGGTGGCTACACCTTC. Protein product: CASLRGRGGGYTF.

There are many counts of this clone. V is TRBV10-1 and J is TRBJ2-2, with D perhaps TRBD2 (5 bases). Between the trimmed V and J ends, which lost 5 bases and 1 base, there was a span of 8 bases. CDR3 size: 14 residues. CDR1 is WNHNN, CDR2 SYGVQD, per germline (reference sequence). CDR3 DNA sequence: TGCGCCAGCAGTCGTACTAGGAACACCGGGGAGCTGTTTTTT. It encodes CASSRTRNTGELFF.

For this clone: A much more abundant neighbour one base away suggests this may be a read error. Other DNA sequences from this sample encode an identical CDR3 as well. The chain employs TRBV4-1 and TRBJ2-3; 10 bases line up with TRBD2. V was pared by 0 bases and J by 4 bases, with 10 bases of the junction left unmatched. The CDR3 spans 18 residues. Germline V gene sequence: CDR1 MGHRA, CDR2 YSYEKL. The CDR3 DNA sequence: TGCGCCAGCAGCCAAGAGGCGAGCGGGAGGGCCTCTGCAGATACGCAGTATTTT. Amino acid sequence: CASSQEASGRASADTQYF.

Remarks on this clone: One end of the junction fails to match germline, which may point to a read error. This chain links TRBV12-3 or TRBV12-4 with TRBJ2-2, with D tentatively TRBD2 (5 bases). CDR3 length: 14 amino acids. Here the CDR3 DNA reads TGTGCCAGCAGCTCCTACCGTAACACCGGGGAGCTGGTTTTT. It codes for CASSSYRNTGELVF.

About this clone itself: The DNA is left out, because the CDR3 cannot be placed on it with certainty; the CDR3 is given as TCRdb lists it. This chain connects TRBV5-1 to TRBJ2-1; TRBD1 is the table's D call and was not checked against the DNA. Counting both end residues, the CDR3 totals 17 amino acids. CDR1 SGHRS and CDR2 YFSETQ come from the germline V gene. CDR3 protein: CASSPRGVAGGSRGKFF.

In its sample, this clone ranks as medium-sized. The rearrangement uses TRBV6-5 and TRBJ2-7; tentatively, D is TRBD1 (5 bases). V was shortened by 0 bases and J by 3 bases, with 12 bases between the two germline ends. The CDR3 spans 15 residues. Germline values: CDR1 MNHEY, CDR2 SVGAGI. The CDR3 protein is CASSYSIVRGYEQYF. In nucleotides, the CDR3 is TGTGCCAGCAGTTACTCGATTGTAAGGGGCTACGAGCAGTACTTC.

This clone was recorded many times. J is TRBJ2-7 and V is TRBV5-4; D not resolved. CDR1 and CDR2 from the germline V gene are SGHNT and YYREEE (reference sequence). This CDR3 has 13 amino acids. Trimming removed 1 base at V and 11 bases at J, with 16 bases between. CDR3 in amino acids: CASSLSGDLYEYF. DNA of the CDR3: TGTGCCAGCAGCTTGAGTGGGGATTTATATGAGTACTTC. Combining the CDR3 with reference TRBV5-4 and TRBJ2-7 gives the whole variable domain ETGVTQSPTHLIKTRGQQVTLRCSSQSGHNTVSWYQQALGQGPQFIFQYYREEENGRGNFPPRFSGLQFPNYSSELNVNALELDDSALYLCASSLSGDLYEYFGPGTRLTVT.

The table lists this clone with many counts. The rearrangement uses TRBV11-2 and TRBJ2-1; D gene ambiguous. Looked up from germline, CDR1 is SGHAT and CDR2 is FQNNGV. The CDR3 is made up of 16 amino acids. V was shortened by 6 bases and J by 0 bases, with 15 bases between the two germline ends. The CDR3 here is CASSPRWSSSYNEQFF. CDR3 nucleotides: TGTGCCAGCAGTCCCCGGTGGTCCAGCTCCTACAATGAGCAGTTCTTC.

The count of this clone is one. At one end the junction does not follow the germline gene, possibly because of a read error. This chain uses TRBV30 with TRBJ2-7, with 8 bases identical to TRBD1. The CDR3 is 14 amino acids. Germline-derived CDR1 and CDR2 are GTSNPN and SVGIG (reference sequence). In DNA, the CDR3 is TGTGTCTGGGAATCAGGACAGGGCGCCTACGAGCAGCACTTC. Its translation is CVWESGQGAYEQHF.

Many counts were recorded for this clone. The CDR3 bases are TGTGCCAGCAGCCACGGGACAGGGGGGTCCGGGGAGCTGTTTTTT. Translating it yields CASSHGTGGSGELFF. V and J are TRBV11-3 and TRBJ2-2; 11 bases fit TRBD1. Looked up from germline, CDR1 is SGHNT and CDR2 is YENEEA. CDR3 length: 15 amino acids. The junction had 5 bases not matched to a gene; V was cut back by 5 bases and J by 6 bases.

This clone was detected a few times. The chain has TRBV12-3 or TRBV12-4 and TRBJ2-5; 8 positions agree with TRBD2. The CDR3 is 14 residues long. Trimming took 4 bases from V and 7 from J; bases not matched to a gene: 8. The chain's CDR3 is CASSSPSGSMTQYF. The CDR3 DNA follows: TGTGCCAGCAGTTCCCCCAGCGGGAGTATGACCCAGTACTTC.

This clone was detected many times. The chain uses TRBV11-2 and TRBJ1-1; TRBD1 matches at 8 bases. The J segment lost 0 bases and the V segment lost 5 bases, leaving 5 bases of the junction unmatched. CDR3 size: 15 residues. Germline loops: CDR1 SGHAT, CDR2 FQNNGV. The CDR3 bases are TGTGCCAGCAGCGCCCGACAGGGGCTGAACACTGAAGCTTTCTTT. The encoded protein is CASSARQGLNTEAFF.

This clone has at least ten counts. The chain employs TRBV7-9 and TRBJ2-1, with D unresolved. This CDR3 spans 18 amino acids. Germline V lookup: CDR1 SEHNR, CDR2 FQNEAQ (reference sequence). V lost 6 bases to trimming and J lost 0 bases, with 21 bases between them. CDR3 bases: TGTGCCAGCAGATCACCCCTAGGGCGTCAAGACTCCTACAATGAGCAGTTCTTC. Its protein product is CASRSPLGRQDSYNEQFF.

In its sample, this clone was seen many times. DNA for the CDR3: TGTGCTGCGACAGGGGGCTTTAGCTTTCAGCCCCAGCATTTT. Translated: CAATGGFSFQPQHF. This sequence joins TRBV27 and TRBJ1-5, with TRBD1 matching 10 bases. Germline CDR1 MNHEY, CDR2 SMNVEV (reference sequence). The CDR3 covers 14 residues.

This clone was counted between two and nine times. A much larger clone differs by one base, so this may be a read error. The final CDR3 position lacks the conserved phenylalanine or tryptophan, pointing to a likely read error. This chain uses TRBV30 with TRBJ2-1, with TRBD1 as a possible D gene (6 bases). Between the trimmed V and J ends, which lost 3 bases and 0 bases, there was a span of 21 bases. The CDR3 length is 18 residues. The germline V gene encodes CDR1 GTSNPN and CDR2 SVGIG (reference sequence). CDR3 residues: CAWSPYSGTLSSYNEQFL. CDR3 in DNA: TGTGCCTGGAGCCCCTATTCCGGGACACTAAGCTCCTACAATGAGCAGTTCCTC.